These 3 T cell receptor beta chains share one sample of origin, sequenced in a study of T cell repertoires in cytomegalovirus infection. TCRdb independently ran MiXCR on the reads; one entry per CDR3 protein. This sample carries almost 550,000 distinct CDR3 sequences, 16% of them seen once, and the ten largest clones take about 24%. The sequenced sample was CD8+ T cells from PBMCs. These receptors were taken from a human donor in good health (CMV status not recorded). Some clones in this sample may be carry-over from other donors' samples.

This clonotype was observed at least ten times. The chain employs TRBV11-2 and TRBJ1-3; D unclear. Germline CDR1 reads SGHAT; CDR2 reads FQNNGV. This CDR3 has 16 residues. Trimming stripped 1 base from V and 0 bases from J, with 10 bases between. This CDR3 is CASSLGGTLSGNTIYF. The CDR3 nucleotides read TGTGCCAGCAGCTTAGGAGGAACGCTCTCTGGAAACACCATATATTTT. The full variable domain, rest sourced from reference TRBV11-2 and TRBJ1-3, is EAGVAQSPRYKIIEKRQSVAFWCNPISGHATLYWYQQILGQGPKLLIQFQNNGVVDDSQLPKDRFSAERLKGVDSTLKIQPAKLEDSAVYLCASSLGGTLSGNTIYFGEGSWLTVV.

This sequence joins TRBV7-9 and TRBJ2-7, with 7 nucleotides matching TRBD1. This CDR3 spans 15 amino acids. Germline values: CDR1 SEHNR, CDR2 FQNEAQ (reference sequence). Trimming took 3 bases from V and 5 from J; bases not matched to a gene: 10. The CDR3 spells CASSFRSGQIHEQYF. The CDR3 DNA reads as TGTGCCAGCAGCTTCCGGTCGGGACAGATACACGAGCAGTACTTC.

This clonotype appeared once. CDR3 residues: CASSQGERPPRDTQYF. The DNA of the CDR3 is TGCGCCAGCAGCCAGGGGGAGCGTCCCCCCAGGGATACGCAGTATTTT. The chain links TRBV4-1 to TRBJ2-3, with D perhaps assigned TRBD1 or TRBD2 (5 bases each). Trimming took off 3 bases at V and 6 bases at J, with 19 bases between the two ends. Germline V lookup: CDR1 MGHRA, CDR2 YSYEKL. This CDR3 has 16 amino acids.